Only a few counts were recorded for the clone carrying this T cell receptor beta chain. Some clones are missing from TCRdb's copy, which holds only in-frame ones; the method was immunoSEQ multiplex PCR. The sample has roughly 190,000 clones; around four fifths are singletons. With 6 bases removed from V and 4 bases from J, the gap between germline ends came to 15 bases. CDR1 and CDR2 (germline): MNHEY, SMNVEV (reference sequence). CDR3 size: 14 residues. The data are from a study of blood T cell repertoires in COVID-19. The sequenced sample was peripheral blood. The sequence was collected from a woman in her 70s with COVID-19, enrolled during active disease. The gene calls are TRBV27 and TRBJ1-2, with D unclear. CDR3 loop: CASSLTAGAYGYTF. The CDR3 DNA is TGTGCCAGCAGCCTAACGGCCGGAGCCTATGGCTACACCTTC.